One and the same sample provided the 9 T cell receptor beta chains below, sequenced in a study of blood T cell repertoires in COVID-19. The protocol was immunoSEQ multiplex PCR, while the TCRdb copy is restricted to in-frame clones and leaves out a portion. This sample has fewer than 250,000 clones, with more than 70% found just once. Input material: peripheral blood. The receptors originated from a woman aged 50 to 60 with acute or convalescent COVID-19.

This chain joins TRBV12-5 and TRBJ2-7, with 10 nucleotides matching TRBD1. This CDR3 region has 14 residues. Germline lookup yields CDR1 LGHNT and CDR2 FRNRAP. Trimming took 5 bases from V and 4 from J; bases not matched to a gene: 5. As DNA, the CDR3 is TGTGCTAGTGGTCGCGGGACAGGGGAATACGAGCAGTACTTC. It yields the protein CASGRGTGEYEQYF.

This clone was recorded only once. The chain combines TRBV9 with TRBJ2-3; D is unclear. This CDR3 spans 13 amino acids. The ends were cut back, 1 base at V and 2 bases at J, with 5 bases in the middle. The germline V gene has CDR1 SGDLS and CDR2 YYNGEE. The CDR3 DNA reads as TGTGCCAGCAGCGTAAGCCCCACAGATACGCAGTATTTT. Its protein is CASSVSPTDTQYF.

This clone has just a few counts. The chain employs TRBV11-2 and TRBJ1-2; TRBD1 agrees at 8 bases. V lost 5 bases and J lost 5; bases outside the gene matches: 16. The CDR3 length is 17 residues. In germline, CDR1 is SGHAT, CDR2 FQNNGV. Here the CDR3 DNA reads TGTGCCAGCAGCGCTCAACCAGGACAGGGCGGACCTTATGGCTACACCTTC. This sequence encodes CASSAQPGQGGPYGYTF.

This chain connects TRBV5-1 to TRBJ2-2; 12 bases align to TRBD2. Germline assignment: CDR1 SGHRS and CDR2 YFSETQ. J was trimmed by 3 bases and V by 0 bases; bases with no gene match: 0. This CDR3 has 16 residues. CDR3 loop: CASSLGLAGDTGELFF. CDR3 bases: TGCGCCAGCAGCTTGGGACTAGCGGGAGACACCGGGGAGCTGTTTTTT.

The V and J genes are TRBV19 and TRBJ2-3; D is unclear. The germline V and J ends were trimmed by 5 bases and 5 bases, with 11 bases remaining between them. This CDR3 comprises 13 residues. CDR1 is LNHDA and CDR2 is SQIVND in the germline V gene (reference sequence). CDR3 protein: CASSALAIDTQYF. CDR3 in DNA: TGTGCCAGTAGTGCCCTTGCTATAGATACGCAGTATTTT.

The chain carries TRBV10-2 and TRBJ2-7; maybe TRBD1 (6 bases). CDR1 and CDR2 from the germline V gene are WSHSY and SAAADI. Between the trimmed V and J ends, which lost 0 bases and 5 bases, there was a span of 14 bases. The CDR3 contains 15 residues. This CDR3 is CASSESAGESDEQYF. The DNA of the CDR3 is TGCGCCAGCAGTGAGTCGGCAGGGGAGAGCGACGAGCAGTACTTC.

CDR3 sequence (DNA): TGCGCCAGCAGCTATGGGGGAGGTGTTGAAAAACTGTTTTTT. It specifies CASSYGGGVEKLFF. V gene TRBV5-1 combines with J gene TRBJ1-4, with TRBD1 as a possible D gene (5 bases). V was pared by 3 bases and J by 7 bases, with 13 bases between. The germline CDR1 and CDR2 sequences are SGHRS and YFSETQ. This CDR3 has 14 amino acids. Together with reference TRBV5-1 and TRBJ1-4, the CDR3 gives the full variable domain: KAGVTQTPRYLIKTRGQQVTLSCSPISGHRSVSWYQQTPGQGLQFLFEYFSETQRNKGNFPGRFSGRQFSNSRSEMNVSTLELGDSALYLCASSYGGGVEKLFFGSGTQLSVL.

The gene calls are TRBV3-1 (or the pseudogene TRBV3-2) and TRBJ2-1; 8 nucleotides align to TRBD2. There are 17 residues in the CDR3. Germline trimming cut 1 base from V and 4 bases from J; bases unmatched to any gene: 9. The germline CDR1 and CDR2 sequences are LGHDT and YNNKEL (reference sequence). The CDR3 coding sequence is TGTGCCAGCAGCCAAGCAGCGGGAGAGTGGGGTTACAATGAGCAGTTCTTC. This translates into CASSQAAGEWGYNEQFF.

This rearrangement joins TRBV19 to TRBJ2-2; the D gene is possibly TRBD1 (7 bases). V dropped 6 bases and J dropped 0 bases, with 14 bases sitting between them. The CDR3 has 16 amino acids. Germline loops: CDR1 LNHDA, CDR2 SQIVND (reference sequence). This CDR3 reads CASRGAGQSNTGELFF. The CDR3 DNA sequence: TGTGCCAGTAGGGGCGCGGGACAGTCGAACACCGGGGAGCTGTTTTTT.